This T cell receptor beta chain was found in a study of Graves' ophthalmopathy and Graves' hyperthyroidism. Study as a whole: Ophthalmopathy not arising within 18 months of follow-up defined hyperthyroidism as stable.

Study results and limitations: Using 13 signatures, a model distinguished ophthalmopathy from stable hyperthyroidism, reaching about 87% sensitivity and 81.08% specificity. Most thyroid clonotypes with frequency above 0.001 were detected in blood too.

The sequenced template was RNA, covering the TCR beta CDR3 region. First-round RT-PCR relied on HTBI primers, and a second-round multiplex PCR came next. TCRdb processed the multiplex PCR reads anew with MiXCR; each CDR3 protein has one entry. This sample carries about 550,000 distinct CDR3 sequences, approximately 37% of them seen once, and the ten largest clones take roughly 4.5%. Trimming pared 0 bases from V and 3 bases from J, leaving 9 bases between. The CDR3 totals 15 residues. Germline-derived CDR1 and CDR2 are LGHNA and YNFKEQ. Many counts were recorded for this clonotype. The antigen remains undetermined.

The sequence came from an adult man with Graves' hyperthyroidism. The sample comprised peripheral blood or thyroid tissue (not recorded which). The rearrangement links TRBV4-2 to TRBJ1-5; D not resolved. This CDR3 reads CASSQEFTDNQPQHF. For the CDR3, the DNA is TGTGCCAGCAGCCAAGAATTCACGGACAATCAGCCCCAGCATTTT.